These 25 T cell receptor beta chains originate from one sample sequenced in a study of beta chain features in type 1 diabetes. TCRB transcripts that were expressed got sequenced, as all of the isolated RNA had been reverse transcribed. Clones were sequenced by immunoSEQ multiplex PCR, and TCRdb holds only the in-frame ones, with some missing. The sample has 300,000 to 400,000 clones, roughly 12% seen once. Sequencing input: naive CD4+ T cells from blood. Receptor source: a man between 18 and 35 years old in good health.

This chain links TRBV6-4 with TRBJ1-1, with TRBD1 matching 9 bases. The CDR3 totals 13 residues. The V gene's germline CDR1 is MRHNA and CDR2 SNTAGT. The trim removed 5 bases at V and 4 bases at J, leaving 2 bases unmatched. CDR3 protein: CASSLTGGTEAFF. The CDR3 DNA reads as TGTGCCAGCAGTTTGACAGGGGGCACTGAAGCTTTCTTT.

This clone turned up a few times. The chain uses TRBV28 and TRBJ2-4; TRBD1 aligns across 9 bases. V trimming: 4 bases; J trimming: 15 bases; junction bases outside the gene matches: 10. Germline values: CDR1 MDHEN, CDR2 SYDVKM. The CDR3 consists of 13 residues. This chain's CDR3 is CASSSTTGTGMYF. In DNA form, the CDR3 reads TGTGCCAGCAGTTCAACGACCGGGACAGGGATGTACTTC.

V usage is TRBV5-1 and J usage is TRBJ1-4; 10 bases line up with TRBD1. The CDR3 is 16 residues long. Trimming cost V 5 bases and J 7 bases; bases outside gene matches: 11. Per germline, CDR1 SGHRS and CDR2 YFSETQ. The CDR3 reads CASREGTGAFGEKLFF. CDR3 nucleotide sequence: TGCGCCAGCAGAGAGGGGACAGGGGCGTTTGGTGAAAAACTGTTTTTT.

This clone was seen a few times. The CDR3 is CASSLFRGPGAGELFF. The CDR3, as DNA: TGCGCCAGCAGCTTGTTCCGTGGGCCGGGGGCCGGGGAGCTGTTTTTT. The chain recombines TRBV5-1 with TRBJ2-2; possible D gene TRBD2, 6 bases. The CDR3 is 16 amino acids. Germline lookup yields CDR1 SGHRS and CDR2 YFSETQ. V shed 1 base and J shed 6 bases, with 16 bases lying between them.

About this clone itself: Other DNA sequences in this sample translate to the same CDR3. This rearrangement joins TRBV29-1 to TRBJ1-2, with D perhaps TRBD1 (6 bases). Germline V gene sequence: CDR1 SQVTM, CDR2 ANQGSEA. The CDR3 loop spans 12 amino acids. CDR3 in amino acids: CSGAGGGYGYTF. CDR3 nucleotides: TGCAGTGGAGCGGGGGGCGGCTATGGCTACACCTTC. Combining the CDR3 with reference TRBV29-1 and TRBJ1-2 gives the whole variable domain SAVISQKPSRDICQRGTSLTIQCQVDSQVTMMFWYRQQPGQSLTLIATANQGSEATYESGFVIDKFPISRPNLTFSTLTVSNMSPEDSSIYLCSGAGGGYGYTFGSGTRLTVV.

The V call is TRBV7-2, the J call TRBJ2-5; 9 positions match TRBD1. The CDR3 is made up of 17 amino acids. Looked up from germline, CDR1 is SGHTA and CDR2 is FQGNSA. J gave up 4 bases and V 1 base, and 10 bases lay outside the gene matches. The DNA for the CDR3 is TGTGCCAGCAGCTTAGAGGGGCCCGGGACAGGGTTAGAGACCCAGTACTTC. It is translated as CASSLEGPGTGLETQYF.

The J gene is TRBJ1-2, the V gene TRBV6-5, with TRBD1 matching over 7 bases. The germline V gene encodes CDR1 MNHEY and CDR2 SVGAGI. CDR3 size: 15 residues. J was trimmed by 2 bases and V by 6 bases; bases with no gene match: 9. CDR3 sequence: CASSPTTGWNYGYTF. The CDR3 coding sequence is TGTGCCAGCAGCCCTACGACAGGGTGGAACTATGGCTACACCTTC.

The sample holds one count of this clone. This sequence joins TRBV4-1 and TRBJ2-1; 8 nucleotides agree with TRBD1. This CDR3 contains 17 residues. Germline assignment: CDR1 MGHRA and CDR2 YSYEKL. The V gene end was trimmed by 0 bases and the J gene end by 10 bases; junction bases not matched to a gene: 14. In DNA, the CDR3 is TGCGCCAGCAGCCAAGATAGGACAGGGTATAGGGCATGGGAGCAGTTCTTC. It translates to CASSQDRTGYRAWEQFF.

This clone occurred a few times. The rearrangement joins TRBV29-1 to TRBJ2-7, with TRBD1 matching 8 bases. V lost 4 bases, J lost 2 bases, and 7 bases stayed unmatched. The CDR3 spans 14 residues. CDR1 is SQVTM, CDR2 ANQGSEA, per germline. Written as DNA, the CDR3 is TGCAGCGTTGTTCGCCAGGGGGCCACCTACGAGCAGTACTTC. Translation: CSVVRQGATYEQYF.

A few counts support this clone. The gene calls are TRBV4-3 and TRBJ2-7, with 7 nucleotides matching TRBD1. Unmatched junction bases numbered 5, after V lost 5 bases and J lost 4 bases. The CDR3 is 13 amino acids. Germline V CDR1 and CDR2: LGHNA, YSLEER. The CDR3 here is CASSSDRYYEQYF. The CDR3 nucleotides read TGCGCCAGCAGCTCGGACAGGTATTACGAGCAGTACTTC.

This clone has a handful of counts. The chain combines TRBV6-1 with TRBJ1-4; D may be TRBD1 (5 bases). V lost 6 bases and J lost 7, with 12 bases in between. Germline assignment: CDR1 MNHNS and CDR2 SASEGT. The CDR3 covers 13 residues. CDR3 residues: CASSRQQTEKLFF. The CDR3 DNA sequence: TGTGCCAGCAGCCGACAGCAAACTGAAAAACTGTTTTTT.

V is TRBV9 and J is TRBJ1-1; D perhaps matches TRBD1 (5 bases). V was cut by 0 bases and J by 3 bases, with 12 bases left in between. CDR3 length: 15 residues. CDR1 and CDR2 (germline): SGDLS, YYNGEE. The CDR3 DNA reads as TGTGCCAGCAGCGTAGTTGACAGTCCAGACACTGAAGCTTTCTTT. Residues: CASSVVDSPDTEAFF.

Comment on this clone: Different DNA sequences within this sample yield the same CDR3. The chain couples TRBV7-2 to TRBJ2-7; D not certain. The germline gives CDR1 SGHTA, CDR2 FQGNSA. V lost 1 base and J lost 0, with 7 bases in between. This CDR3 spans 14 amino acids. CDR3: CASSLGQSSYEQYF. The CDR3 DNA reads TGTGCCAGCAGCTTAGGACAATCCTCCTACGAGCAGTACTTC.

This clone was found a few times. The chain links TRBV7-2 to TRBJ2-7; 9 positions agree with TRBD2. V was pared by 2 bases and J by 2 bases, with 7 bases of the junction left unmatched. CDR1 and CDR2 (germline): SGHTA, FQGNSA. The CDR3 has 16 residues. As DNA, the CDR3 is TGTGCCAGCAGCTTATTCCCTAGCGGGGCTACCTACGAGCAGTACTTC. Its translation: CASSLFPSGATYEQYF.

The chain is built from TRBV28 and TRBJ2-2, with a possible D match to TRBD2 (5 bases). Looked up from germline, CDR1 is MDHEN and CDR2 is SYDVKM. The CDR3 has 16 amino acids. Trimming shortened V by 2 bases and J by 4 bases, and 14 bases separated the two germline ends. The CDR3 DNA reads TGTGCCAGCAGTTTAGCACTCGGGAAGGGCACCGGGGAGCTGTTTTTT. This translates into CASSLALGKGTGELFF.

The chain joins TRBV7-2 to TRBJ2-2; 11 nucleotides agree with TRBD2. The V and J ends lost 4 bases and 7 bases, in that order; junction bases with no gene match: 8. CDR3 length: 16 residues. Germline V CDR1 and CDR2: SGHTA, FQGNSA. The CDR3 loop is CASSSQGTSGDGELFF. In DNA, the CDR3 is TGTGCCAGCAGCTCCCAAGGGACTAGCGGCGACGGGGAGCTGTTTTTT.

In DNA form, the CDR3 reads TGCAGCGTGTTTACAGGGAAAGTTGAGCAGTTCTTC. It encodes CSVFTGKVEQFF. This chain joins TRBV29-1 and TRBJ2-1, with D possibly TRBD1 on 6 matching bases. CDR1 and CDR2 from the germline V gene are SQVTM and ANQGSEA. Trimming removed 6 bases from V and 9 bases from J, with 15 bases in between. The CDR3 has 12 amino acids.

J is TRBJ2-1 and V is TRBV7-9; TRBD2 is a possible D gene (6 bases). The CDR3 has 14 amino acids. The V gene's germline CDR1 is SEHNR and CDR2 FQNEAQ (reference sequence). The V and J ends lost 3 bases and 6 bases respectively, with 12 bases between them. The CDR3 DNA follows: TGTGCCAGCAGCTTTCCTAGCGCCCTCAATGAGCAGTTCTTC. Translated: CASSFPSALNEQFF.

J is TRBJ2-6 and V is TRBV2; TRBD1 agrees at 8 bases. J gave up 3 bases and V 5 bases, and 3 bases lay outside the gene matches. Germline values: CDR1 SNHLY, CDR2 FYNNEI. This CDR3 contains 15 residues. CDR3 amino acids: CASSTGGRGANVLTF. CDR3 coding DNA: TGTGCCAGCAGTACAGGGGGGCGTGGGGCCAACGTCCTGACTTTC.

Only a few counts were recorded for this clone. V is TRBV7-2 and J is TRBJ2-2; TRBD2 might be the D (7 bases). The germline V gene encodes CDR1 SGHTA and CDR2 FQGNSA. V was trimmed by 3 bases and J by 4 bases, leaving 12 bases between them. This CDR3 has 15 amino acids. The CDR3 loop is CASSFGGRGTGELFF. Written as DNA, the CDR3 is TGTGCCAGCAGCTTCGGGGGGCGAGGCACCGGGGAGCTGTTTTTT. Looking up the rest from reference TRBV7-2 and TRBJ2-2 gives the full variable domain: GAGVSQSPSNKVTEKGKDVELRCDPISGHTALYWYRQSLGQGLEFLIYFQGNSAPDKSGLPSDRFSAERTGGSVSTLTIQRTQQEDSAVYLCASSFGGRGTGELFFGEGSRLTVL.

The chain has TRBV7-3 and TRBJ2-1; D not resolved. Deletions cut 7 bases from V and 4 bases from J, with 11 bases between. CDR1 and CDR2 (germline): SGHTA, FQGTGA. The CDR3 is 13 residues long. The CDR3 here is CASTSTLYNEQFF. The CDR3 DNA follows: TGTGCCAGCACCTCAACCTTGTACAATGAGCAGTTCTTC.

The V and J genes are TRBV28 and TRBJ1-2, with TRBD1 identical over 9 bases. This CDR3 spans 14 amino acids. CDR1 is MDHEN and CDR2 is SYDVKM in the germline V gene. J was trimmed by 2 bases and V by 7 bases; bases with no gene match: 5. The CDR3 sequence: CASTTGQGNYGYTF. The DNA of the CDR3 is TGTGCCAGCACTACGGGACAGGGCAACTATGGCTACACCTTC.

The genes are TRBV7-2 and TRBJ1-4; tentatively, D is TRBD1 (5 bases). The CDR3 spans 15 residues. Per germline, CDR1 SGHTA and CDR2 FQGNSA. V lost 5 bases and J lost 0, with 10 bases in between. The CDR3 spells CASSVDSATNEKLFF. The CDR3, as DNA: TGTGCCAGCAGCGTCGACAGTGCAACTAATGAAAAACTGTTTTTT.

This clone was picked up a small number of times. The chain uses TRBV7-6 and TRBJ2-5; TRBD1 agrees at 7 bases. Germline-derived CDR1 and CDR2 are SGHVS and FNYEAQ. This CDR3 is 16 amino acids long. V shed 5 bases, J shed 4 bases, and the junction held 13 bases outside the gene matches. The CDR3 DNA reads TGTGCCAGCAGCGCGATACAGGGGTCGCGGGTAGAGACCCAGTACTTC. This sequence encodes CASSAIQGSRVETQYF.

The CDR3 nucleotides are TGTGCCTGGAGTGAGGGGGTGGGTCAGCCCCAGCATTTT. Its translation is CAWSEGVGQPQHF. This chain connects TRBV30 to TRBJ1-5, with D maybe TRBD1 (6 bases). In germline, CDR1 is GTSNPN, CDR2 SVGIG (reference sequence). The CDR3 runs to 13 residues. Trimming took off 1 base at V and 6 bases at J, with 10 bases between the two ends.